This entry lists 24 T cell receptor beta chains sequenced from one sample in a study of chemoradiotherapy in HPV16-positive cancers. Using immunoSEQ multiplex PCR, the repertoire was profiled, and TCRdb retains in-frame clones only, with some absent. The profile shows about 11,000 clones, about 77% of them singletons. Sampling was conducted from a patient who underwent chemoradiotherapy. The source of these receptors is a human donor with HPV-associated anogenital cancer.

The V call is TRBV4-3, the J call TRBJ1-1; D might be TRBD1 (6 bases). CDR3 length: 13 amino acids. Per germline, CDR1 LGHNA and CDR2 YSLEER. With 4 bases removed from V and 10 bases from J, the gap between germline ends came to 16 bases. The CDR3 sequence: CASSPNRAEGAFF. CDR3 coding DNA: TGCGCCAGCAGCCCCAACAGGGCCGAGGGAGCTTTCTTT.

The rearrangement uses TRBV14 and TRBJ2-1; TRBD2 might be the D (7 bases). Germline loops: CDR1 SGHDN, CDR2 FVKESK. The V end was cut by 0 bases, the J end by 7 bases, with 19 bases between. The CDR3 loop spans 17 amino acids. CDR3 amino acids: CASSQDLGAGRGNEQFF. In DNA, the CDR3 is TGTGCCAGCAGCCAAGATCTTGGGGCGGGGAGGGGGAATGAGCAGTTCTTC. The whole variable domain, filled in from reference TRBV14 and TRBJ2-1, reads EAGVTQFPSHSVIEKGQTVTLRCDPISGHDNLYWYRRVMGKEIKFLLHFVKESKQDESGMPNNRFLAERTGGTYSTLKVQPAELEDSGVYFCASSQDLGAGRGNEQFFGPGTRLTVL.

V and J are TRBV27 and TRBJ2-1, with 11 positions matching TRBD1. Trimming took 9 bases from V and 8 from J; bases not matched to a gene: 6. CDR3 length: 13 residues. In germline, CDR1 is MNHEY, CDR2 SMNVEV (reference sequence). This CDR3 reads CASAGTGGYEQFF. CDR3 bases: TGTGCCAGTGCCGGGACAGGGGGATATGAGCAGTTCTTC.

This clone turned up a few times. J is TRBJ1-1 and V is TRBV7-2; perhaps TRBD1 as D (6 bases). CDR1 and CDR2 (germline): SGHTA, FQGNSA. The length of the CDR3 is 16 residues. The V end lost 4 bases, the J end lost 3 bases, and 18 bases lay between the germline ends. The CDR3 DNA sequence: TGTGCCAGCAGCTCTGGGACGGCGAGGGGGTACACTGAAGCTTTCTTT. Amino acids: CASSSGTARGYTEAFF.

This chain joins TRBV5-1 and TRBJ2-3; TRBD2 matches at 8 bases. The CDR3 covers 15 residues. CDR1 and CDR2 (germline): SGHRS, YFSETQ. V trimming: 3 bases; J trimming: 0 bases; junction bases outside the gene matches: 3. The CDR3 nucleotides read TGCGCCAGCAGCTGGACTAGCAGTAGCACAGATACGCAGTATTTT. It specifies CASSWTSSSTDTQYF.

The chain couples TRBV5-1 to TRBJ2-1; 9 bases align to TRBD1. Germline-derived CDR1 and CDR2 are SGHRS and YFSETQ. CDR3 length: 15 residues. Unmatched junction bases numbered 3, after V lost 1 base and J lost 4 bases. DNA for the CDR3: TGCGCCAGCAGCTTGACCGGGACAGGGTACAATGAGCAGTTCTTC. It encodes CASSLTGTGYNEQFF.

The V gene is TRBV4-1, the J gene TRBJ2-1; 10 nucleotides agree with TRBD2. CDR3 size: 21 residues. J lost 0 bases, V lost 0 bases, and 14 bases had no gene match. Germline V gene sequence: CDR1 MGHRA, CDR2 YSYEKL. In DNA form, the CDR3 reads TGCGCCAGCAGCCAAGATAGGGGGGGCCTAGCGGGGGCCCACTCCTACAATGAGCAGTTCTTC. It encodes CASSQDRGGLAGAHSYNEQFF.

The CDR3 loop is CASSVDISGTRGNTIYF. The CDR3 DNA reads TGTGCCAGCAGCGTAGATATCTCCGGGACAAGGGGAAACACCATATATTTT. The chain combines TRBV9 with TRBJ1-3; D might be TRBD1 (6 bases). This CDR3 contains 17 residues. Trimming cost V 0 bases and J 4 bases, with 17 bases left between them. CDR1 is SGDLS, CDR2 YYNGEE, per germline.

J is TRBJ1-1 and V is TRBV7-9; perhaps TRBD1 as D (5 bases). Germline assignment: CDR1 SEHNR and CDR2 FQNEAQ (reference sequence). The CDR3 covers 12 residues. V shed 8 bases and J shed 8 bases, with 15 bases lying between them. DNA for the CDR3: TGTGCCAGCTCGTGGGCAGGGAAAGAAGCTTTCTTT. It codes for CASSWAGKEAFF.

The gene calls are TRBV5-1 and TRBJ2-7; TRBD1 might be the D (5 bases). Germline V gives CDR1 SGHRS, CDR2 YFSETQ. Trimming removed 3 bases from V and 2 bases from J, with 15 bases in between. This CDR3 has 15 amino acids. The CDR3 DNA follows: TGCGCCAGCAGCTGGGGCTACAGCAATACCTACGAGCAGTACTTC. It codes for CASSWGYSNTYEQYF.

This clone was seen only once. The rearrangement links TRBV5-1 to TRBJ2-3, with D possibly TRBD1 on 6 matching bases. The CDR3 spans 17 residues. V lost 3 bases and J lost 3, with 20 bases in between. The germline gives CDR1 SGHRS, CDR2 YFSETQ. CDR3 in DNA: TGCGCCAGCAGCTACCAGGGACACCGGACCGATACAGATACGCAGTATTTT. Protein sequence: CASSYQGHRTDTDTQYF. The full variable domain, its missing parts supplied by reference TRBV5-1 and TRBJ2-3, is KAGVTQTPRYLIKTRGQQVTLSCSPISGHRSVSWYQQTPGQGLQFLFEYFSETQRNKGNFPGRFSGRQFSNSRSEMNVSTLELGDSALYLCASSYQGHRTDTDTQYFGPGTRLTVL.

The chain has TRBV27 and TRBJ2-1, with 9 bases matching TRBD2. The CDR3 extends over 16 amino acids. Germline V gene lookup returns CDR1 MNHEY and CDR2 SMNVEV (reference sequence). V lost 3 bases and J lost 10; bases outside the gene matches: 13. CDR3: CASSFLASGVDGEQFF. As DNA, the CDR3 is TGTGCCAGCAGTTTTTTAGCTAGCGGGGTCGATGGGGAGCAGTTCTTC.

V and J are TRBV14 and TRBJ1-6; D gene unclear. CDR3 length equals 17 residues. Germline CDR1 SGHDN, CDR2 FVKESK. V lost 5 bases to trimming and J lost 0 bases, with 14 bases between them. The DNA for the CDR3 is TGTGCCAGCAGCAAGTACCCTGGGAGCTCCTATAATTCACCCCTCCACTTT. Protein product: CASSKYPGSSYNSPLHF.

This rearrangement joins TRBV6-1 to TRBJ2-3, with D perhaps TRBD1 or TRBD2 (5 bases each). There are 14 residues in the CDR3. Germline V gives CDR1 MNHNS, CDR2 SASEGT. Trimming took off 4 bases at V and 2 bases at J, with 10 bases between the two ends. CDR3 amino acids: CASSVRDHTDTQYF. Written as DNA, the CDR3 is TGTGCCAGCAGTGTCCGGGACCACACAGATACGCAGTATTTT.

The chain joins TRBV10-3 to TRBJ2-1; D remains ambiguous. The CDR3 runs to 14 residues. CDR1 ENHRY and CDR2 SYGVKD come from the germline V gene. Between the trimmed V and J ends, which lost 6 bases and 0 bases, there was a span of 9 bases. CDR3 bases: TGTGCCATCAGCCGTGAGAGCTCCTACAATGAGCAGTTCTTC. Translation: CAISRESSYNEQFF.

V and J are TRBV25-1 and TRBJ1-4; a possible D gene is TRBD1 (6 bases). CDR3 length: 15 amino acids. V lost 3 bases to trimming and J lost 8 bases, with 16 bases between them. Germline CDR1 MGHDK, CDR2 SYGVNS. In nucleotides, the CDR3 is TGTGCCAGCAGTGACCCCCGGGGGGCGGGAGAAAAACTGTTTTTT. Protein: CASSDPRGAGEKLFF.

The V and J genes are TRBV7-9 and TRBJ1-2; TRBD1 is a possible D gene (5 bases). Trimming took 4 bases from V and 2 from J, leaving 11 bases between them. The CDR3 spans 14 residues. From germline, CDR1 is SEHNR and CDR2 FQNEAQ (reference sequence). The CDR3 DNA reads as TGTGCCAGCAGCTCGGGTGGGGGGAACTATGGCTACACCTTC. Its protein is CASSSGGGNYGYTF.

The chain recombines TRBV10-3 with TRBJ1-1; D uncertain. Looked up from germline, CDR1 is ENHRY and CDR2 is SYGVKD. The CDR3 has 13 residues. V lost 6 bases and J 1 base, leaving 9 bases between the germline ends. The CDR3 reads CAISATENTEAFF. For the CDR3, the DNA is TGTGCCATCAGCGCTACAGAGAACACTGAAGCTTTCTTT.

The V and J genes are TRBV12-5 and TRBJ1-6, with no clear D. The CDR3 is 13 amino acids. Trimming removed 1 base from V and 6 bases from J, with 4 bases in between. The germline V gene has CDR1 LGHNT and CDR2 FRNRAP. CDR3 loop: CASGLEVNSPLHF. The CDR3 bases are TGTGCTAGTGGTTTGGAGGTTAATTCACCCCTCCACTTT.

The V gene is TRBV7-2, the J gene TRBJ2-7; 7 bases are a match to TRBD1. From germline, CDR1 is SGHTA and CDR2 FQGNSA. CDR3 length: 15 residues. V shed 1 base, J shed 2 bases, and the junction held 5 bases outside the gene matches. Written as DNA, the CDR3 is TGTGCCAGCAGCTTAGAAGGGGGCGAAACCTACGAGCAGTACTTC. Residues: CASSLEGGETYEQYF.

The chain joins TRBV18 to TRBJ2-7, with unresolved D. The V gene's germline CDR1 is KGHSH and CDR2 LQKENI. Trimming shortened V by 3 bases and J by 3 bases, and 9 bases separated the two germline ends. This CDR3 spans 13 amino acids. CDR3 nucleotide sequence: TGTGCCAGCTCACCGGGTACACTCTACGAGCAGTACTTC. This sequence encodes CASSPGTLYEQYF.

This clone came up a few times. J is TRBJ2-7 and V is TRBV27, with D unresolved. This CDR3 spans 13 amino acids. V shed 7 bases and J shed 3 bases, with 13 bases lying between them. CDR1 MNHEY and CDR2 SMNVEV come from the germline V gene (reference sequence). The DNA of the CDR3 is TGTGCCAGCACTAAAGAGCGAGGCTACGAGCAGTACTTC. This codes for CASTKERGYEQYF.

The rearrangement links TRBV27 to TRBJ2-2, with a tentative D call TRBD2 (7 bases). CDR3 length: 13 amino acids. V lost 4 bases, J lost 6 bases, and 9 bases lay in between. CDR1 and CDR2 from the germline V gene are MNHEY and SMNVEV (reference sequence). This chain's CDR3 is CASSWEGAGELFF. For the CDR3, the DNA is TGTGCCAGCAGTTGGGAGGGGGCCGGGGAGCTGTTTTTT.

This chain links TRBV30 with TRBJ2-1; D is perhaps TRBD1 (5 bases). The germline gives CDR1 GTSNPN, CDR2 SVGIG (reference sequence). Trimming cost V 1 base and J 7 bases, with 23 bases left between them. This CDR3 is built from 17 residues. CDR3 loop: CAWSAELDSALGNEQFF. In nucleotides, the CDR3 is TGTGCCTGGAGTGCCGAGCTCGACAGCGCCCTGGGAAATGAGCAGTTCTTC.